These 21 T cell receptor beta chains were sequenced from one sample in a study of blood T cell repertoires in COVID-19 (dated by TCRdb to the early 2020s). Libraries were built with the immunoSEQ multiplex PCR assay. Not all clones reach the TCRdb copy of this immuneACCESS table, which keeps in-frame sequences only. Checked studies attribute under half of the gap to unresolved V genes and leave the rest unexplained. This sample comprises 250,000 to 300,000 clones, 80% to 95% of them detected only once. 0.95% to 1.2% of the sample is held by the ten biggest clonotypes. Sequenced sample: PBMCs or T cells enriched from blood (not recorded which). These receptors came from a woman aged 30 to 39 who had recovered from COVID-19.

The chain couples TRBV27 to TRBJ2-7, with D possibly TRBD2 on 7 matching bases. V lost 1 base and J lost 7, with 20 bases in between. The CDR3 loop spans 16 amino acids. Germline CDR1 reads MNHEY; CDR2 reads SMNVEV (reference sequence). The DNA for the CDR3 is TGTGCCAGCAGTTTATTGTCTAGCGGAGGAAGGGGGGAGCAGTACTTC. Translating it yields CASSLLSSGGRGEQYF.

This clone is a singleton in its sample. The chain is built from TRBV24-1 and TRBJ2-7, with a tentative D call TRBD2 (6 bases). The ends were cut back, 3 bases at V and 2 bases at J, with 13 bases in the middle. Germline CDR1 is KGHDR and CDR2 is SFDVKD. The CDR3 has 15 residues. The CDR3 is CATSDTPRGTYEQYF. CDR3 coding DNA: TGTGCCACCAGTGATACACCTCGGGGGACCTACGAGCAGTACTTC.

This chain connects TRBV18 to TRBJ2-3; a possible D gene is TRBD1 (6 bases). The CDR3 consists of 17 residues. V was shortened by 5 bases and J by 0 bases, with 18 bases between the two germline ends. Germline V gene data show CDR1 as KGHSH and CDR2 as LQKENI. The DNA for the CDR3 is TGTGCCAGCTCATCAACGATACAGGGTATAAGCACAGATACGCAGTATTTT. It specifies CASSSTIQGISTDTQYF. The complete variable domain, with remaining parts taken from reference TRBV18 and TRBJ2-3, reads NAGVMQNPRHLVRRRGQEARLRCSPMKGHSHVYWYRQLPEEGLKFMVYLQKENIIDESGMPKERFSAEFPKEGPSILRIQQVVRGDSAAYFCASSSTIQGISTDTQYFGPGTRLTVL.

The chain's CDR3 is CASSLWGAHETQYF. The CDR3 DNA is TGTGCCAGCAGTTTATGGGGGGCACATGAGACCCAGTACTTC. The rearrangement joins TRBV28 to TRBJ2-5, with a possible D match to TRBD1 (6 bases). CDR3 size: 14 residues. Looked up from germline, CDR1 is MDHEN and CDR2 is SYDVKM. Trimming pared 0 bases from V and 5 bases from J, leaving 10 bases between.

With regard to this clone: A much larger clone lies one base from this, so it may be a read error. Other DNA variants within this sample encode the same CDR3. The rearrangement joins TRBV6-4 to TRBJ2-1; 9 bases agree with TRBD2. Germline V gene data show CDR1 as MRHNA and CDR2 as SNTAGT. After removal of 0 bases from V and 6 bases from J, the junction contained 0 bases not matched to a gene. The CDR3 spans 14 residues. The CDR3 coding sequence is TGTGCCAGCAGTGACTCAGCGGGAGGCAATGAGCAGTTCTTC. Protein: CASSDSAGGNEQFF.

The V gene is TRBV9, the J gene TRBJ1-6; 10 nucleotides line up with TRBD1. The junction had 17 bases not matched to a gene; V was cut back by 6 bases and J by 11 bases. The CDR3 runs 17 residues. Germline V gives CDR1 SGDLS, CDR2 YYNGEE. DNA for the CDR3: TGTGCCAGCACCTCCGGGACAGGGGTCGGAATGGGGACACCCCTCCACTTT. This encodes CASTSGTGVGMGTPLHF.

The chain links TRBV5-1 to TRBJ2-7; D is perhaps TRBD2 (6 bases). The germline V and J ends were trimmed by 0 bases and 2 bases, with 12 bases remaining between them. Germline CDR1 reads SGHRS; CDR2 reads YFSETQ. The CDR3 is made up of 15 amino acids. CDR3 sequence (DNA): TGCGCCAGCAGCTTGGCTCCGGGAGAAACCTACGAGCAGTACTTC. Translated: CASSLAPGETYEQYF.

This chain uses TRBV7-3 with TRBJ1-2; D is ambiguous. The V end lost 5 bases, the J end lost 1 base, and 11 bases lay between the germline ends. This CDR3 has 14 residues. CDR1 SGHTA and CDR2 FQGTGA come from the germline V gene. CDR3 nucleotides: TGTGCCAGCAGCCCCCACGAGCGTAACTATGGCTACACCTTC. The encoded protein is CASSPHERNYGYTF.

This chain links TRBV30 with TRBJ2-3; the match to TRBD2 covers 7 bases. The CDR3 loop spans 17 amino acids. Germline V gene data show CDR1 as GTSNPN and CDR2 as SVGIG (reference sequence). Trimming cost V 0 bases and J 6 bases; bases outside gene matches: 15. The CDR3 loop is CAWSVIRAGAAIDTQYF. CDR3 DNA: TGTGCCTGGAGTGTAATTCGTGCGGGAGCGGCCATCGATACGCAGTATTTT.

The chain employs TRBV2 and TRBJ1-2; 9 bases map to TRBD1. CDR1 and CDR2 from the germline V gene are SNHLY and FYNNEI. The junction had 7 bases not matched to a gene; V was cut back by 5 bases and J by 6 bases. This CDR3 contains 14 residues. The CDR3 nucleotides are TGTGCCAGCAGTACGGGGACAGGGAGGGATGGCTACACCTTC. Translated, it gives CASSTGTGRDGYTF. Supplemented by reference TRBV2 and TRBJ1-2, the full variable domain reads EPEVTQTPSHQVTQMGQEVILRCVPISNHLYFYWYRQILGQKVEFLVSFYNNEISEKSEIFDDQFSVERPDGSNFTLKIRSTKLEDSAMYFCASSTGTGRDGYTFGSGTRLTVV.

This clone was recorded once. The chain couples TRBV4-3 to TRBJ2-5; TRBD2 matches at 8 bases. The CDR3 covers 17 residues. The germline V gene has CDR1 LGHNA and CDR2 YSLEER. Trimming at V came to 0 bases and at J to 4 bases, leaving 10 bases not matched to a gene. CDR3 loop: CASSQDFSGVGGETQYF. The CDR3 bases are TGCGCCAGCAGCCAAGATTTTAGCGGGGTCGGAGGAGAGACCCAGTACTTC.

This rearrangement joins TRBV20-1 to TRBJ1-1; D unresolved. Germline values: CDR1 DFQATT, CDR2 SNEGSKA (reference sequence). The CDR3 consists of 11 residues. The CDR3 sequence is CRVQANTEAFF. For the CDR3, the DNA is TGCAGGGTCCAGGCGAACACTGAAGCTTTCTTT.

The V gene is TRBV7-9, the J gene TRBJ2-7; D is perhaps TRBD1 (5 bases). The V end lost 0 bases, the J end lost 5 bases, and 17 bases lay between the germline ends. The germline gives CDR1 SEHNR, CDR2 FQNEAQ (reference sequence). The CDR3 is 16 amino acids. This CDR3 is CASSLAMAAVQDEQYF. Here the CDR3 DNA reads TGTGCCAGCAGCTTAGCGATGGCGGCGGTACAGGACGAGCAGTACTTC.

The chain recombines TRBV6-5 with TRBJ1-6; D is ambiguous. Germline loops: CDR1 MNHEY, CDR2 SVGAGI. Deletions cut 0 bases from V and 7 bases from J, with 7 bases between. This CDR3 spans 14 amino acids. CDR3 region: CASSYSAENSPLHF. The CDR3 DNA follows: TGTGCCAGCAGTTACTCGGCAGAAAATTCACCCCTCCACTTT.

The chain joins TRBV5-1 to TRBJ1-1; unclear D gene. Looked up from germline, CDR1 is SGHRS and CDR2 is YFSETQ. There are 14 residues in the CDR3. Deletions cut 4 bases from V and 3 bases from J, with 13 bases between. The DNA for the CDR3 is TGCGCCAGCAGCCCCGAGGGTCTATACACTGAAGCTTTCTTT. This encodes CASSPEGLYTEAFF.

The chain recombines TRBV6-5 with TRBJ1-5; 8 bases are shared with TRBD1. J was trimmed by 7 bases and V by 8 bases; bases with no gene match: 7. Germline CDR1 and CDR2: MNHEY and SVGAGI. This CDR3 is 13 amino acids long. In nucleotides, the CDR3 is TGTGCCAGCGGCGGGACAGGACTCCAGCCCCAGCATTTT. This codes for CASGGTGLQPQHF.

The CDR3 here is CATGLAETYEQYF. For the CDR3, the DNA is TGTGCCACCGGACTAGCGGAAACCTACGAGCAGTACTTC. The chain is built from TRBV24-1 and TRBJ2-7; 10 positions agree with TRBD2. CDR1 and CDR2 (germline): KGHDR, SFDVKD. Unmatched junction bases numbered 3, after V lost 9 bases and J lost 2 bases. This CDR3 spans 13 amino acids.

This chain uses TRBV5-6 with TRBJ2-7, with D possibly being TRBD1 (5 bases). This CDR3 has 16 residues. Germline assignment: CDR1 SGHDT and CDR2 YYEEEE. V was trimmed by 1 base and J by 5 bases, leaving 19 bases between them. CDR3 nucleotides: TGTGCCAGCAGCTTGCTTTTTGGAGCAGGGTCGGACGAGCAGTACTTC. As protein: CASSLLFGAGSDEQYF.

This chain connects TRBV3-1 (or the pseudogene TRBV3-2) to TRBJ1-4, with TRBD1 matching over 8 bases. The CDR3 runs to 16 residues. In germline, CDR1 is LGHDT, CDR2 YNNKEL (reference sequence). The ends lost 4 bases at V and 10 bases at J; junction bases unmatched: 14. This CDR3 reads CASSPGTGLGRVKLFF. CDR3 DNA: TGTGCCAGCAGCCCCGGGACAGGCCTGGGCAGGGTAAAACTGTTTTTT.

This chain connects TRBV18 to TRBJ1-4; TRBD1 aligns across 7 bases. Germline V gene data show CDR1 as KGHSH and CDR2 as LQKENI. The CDR3 runs 15 residues. J gave up 5 bases and V 5 bases, and 8 bases lay outside the gene matches. The DNA for the CDR3 is TGTGCCAGCTCATCCTCGGGACAGAGAAATGAAAAACTGTTTTTT. Residues: CASSSSGQRNEKLFF.

The chain employs TRBV6-1 and TRBJ1-6; TRBD1 is a possible D gene (6 bases). CDR3 length: 13 residues. V lost 7 bases and J lost 5, with 9 bases in between. Germline V gives CDR1 MNHNS, CDR2 SASEGT. The CDR3 spells CASIGTNNSPLHF. The CDR3, as DNA: TGTGCCAGCATTGGGACAAATAATTCACCCCTCCACTTT.